The sequence of this T cell receptor (beta chain) was determined in a study of regulatory T cells in long-lasting Graves disease. Study context: Persistent Graves' disease denoted over 5 years of antithyroid drugs plus positive TSH receptor antibodies. Study-wide points: More public clonotypes were shared by persistent patients (under 3,000) than by new patients (roughly 930). It was possible that the small sample size reduced accuracy.

This clonotype was seen more than once but under ten times. The antigen is not known. Construction of the TCR beta libraries employed iRepertoire HTBI primers in conjunction with Arm-PCR of CDR3 regions. From the multiplex PCR reads, TCRdb called clonotypes with MiXCR, one entry per CDR3 protein. The table lists 700,000 or so distinct CDR3 sequences, approximately 29% of them singletons, with roughly 46% in the top ten. Time point of the sample: persistent/refractory GD, antithyroid drugs over 5 years with positive TRAb. PBMC-extracted RNA yielded the TCR library. This sequence was found in a female donor with Graves disease. Material: peripheral blood mononuclear cells (PBMCs), obtained when the disease was refractory, from a patient treated with antithyroid drugs.

In nucleotides, the CDR3 is TGTGCCAGTAGATCGCGGCGGGAGTCGCTCGAGCAGTACTTC. Translation gives CASRSRRESLEQYF. This chain connects TRBV19 to TRBJ2-7; 7 bases agree with TRBD2. The CDR3 is 14 amino acids. Germline assignment: CDR1 LNHDA and CDR2 SQIVND (reference sequence). The V segment lost 6 bases and the J segment 6 bases; nucleotides outside the gene matches: 11.